This T cell receptor (beta chain) was captured by sequencing in a study of blood T cell repertoires in COVID-19. Per the original methods: Amplification from reference gene primers served as the basis for estimated nucleated cell counts. Profiled with immunoSEQ multiplex PCR; TCRdb holds only in-frame clones, not every one. The DNA was the basis for D and trimming; V, J and clone size are from that table. This sample has 200,000 to 250,000 clones, with approximately 85% found just once. The CDR3 sequence is 15 residues long. Germline lookup yields CDR1 LNHDA and CDR2 SQIVND (reference sequence). After removal of 4 bases from V and 8 bases from J, the junction contained 10 bases not matched to a gene. Seattle patients were enrolled while actively infected and followed longitudinally.

Sequencing was done on a sample of peripheral blood. This TCR was recovered from a woman between 65 and 79 years old with COVID-19, enrolled during active disease. The chain couples TRBV19 to TRBJ1-3; 8 bases agree with TRBD1. CDR3 DNA: TGTGCCAGTAGTACGACAGGGGTTAATCGAGACACCATATATTTT. This encodes CASSTTGVNRDTIYF.